The entry below describes one TCR beta chain. Its antigen remains unidentified. Here immunoSEQ multiplex PCR was the method, and the copy in TCRdb shows in-frame clones only, minus some. The repertoire consists of roughly 40,000 clones, with approximately 87% occurring once and the leading ten covering roughly 9%. All the patients suffered relapse after autologous stem cell transplantation, and brentuximab vedotin exposure differed. The data were taken from a study of PD-1 blockade in classical Hodgkin lymphoma. Study-level background: Nivolumab 3 mg/kg was given intravenously every 2 weeks. Notes on the study in general: Nivolumab initiation under 1 year post-ASCT meant exclusion. Reported findings placed baseline TCR diversity lower in newly diagnosed patients (compared with healthy donors).

Germline values: CDR1 MNHNY, CDR2 SVGAGI (reference sequence). The V end lost 2 bases, the J end lost 0 bases, and 11 bases lay between the germline ends. The CDR3 has 15 amino acids. The sequence came from a human donor with classical Hodgkin lymphoma. The gene calls are TRBV6-6 and TRBJ2-7, with D unresolved. The sequences come from peripheral blood mononuclear cells (PBMCs), collected at baseline. The CDR3 DNA is TGTGCCAGCAGTTACGGCGAGGATCGCTCCTACGAGCAGTACTTC. Translated, it gives CASSYGEDRSYEQYF.